Shown below are 20 T cell receptor beta chains from a single sample sequenced in a study of cytomegalovirus exposure and HLA in healthy donors. Method: immunoSEQ multiplex PCR; TCRdb's copy keeps in-frame clones and lacks some. Here the sample spans 260,000 or so clones, roughly 91% being singletons. Sequenced input: PBMCs. These TCRs come from a woman in her twenties or thirties in good health and CMV-seronegative.

This chain links TRBV5-1 with TRBJ2-7, with D uncertain. In germline, CDR1 is SGHRS, CDR2 YFSETQ. This CDR3 is built from 14 residues. The V end was cut by 2 bases, the J end by 3 bases, with 12 bases between. CDR3 protein: CASSFYGSNYEQYF. The CDR3 DNA follows: TGCGCCAGCAGCTTTTATGGTTCTAACTACGAGCAGTACTTC.

V and J are TRBV11-2 and TRBJ2-1, with D perhaps TRBD2 (6 bases). V lost 5 bases to trimming and J lost 4 bases, with 21 bases between them. Germline-derived CDR1 and CDR2 are SGHAT and FQNNGV. The CDR3 runs 17 residues. The CDR3 here is CASSPQSRLALYNEQFF. The CDR3 bases are TGTGCCAGCAGCCCCCAGAGTCGTCTAGCGCTGTACAATGAGCAGTTCTTC.

CDR3 in amino acids: CASSQGAVGANVLTF. The CDR3 region has the DNA TGTGCCAGCAGCCAGGGGGCAGTCGGGGCCAACGTCCTGACTTTC. The chain is built from TRBV7-2 and TRBJ2-6; 8 positions agree with TRBD1. In germline, CDR1 is SGHTA, CDR2 FQGNSA. The length of the CDR3 is 15 residues. The V gene end was trimmed by 5 bases and the J gene end by 4 bases; junction bases not matched to a gene: 4.

V is TRBV28 and J is TRBJ1-2; 7 bases are a match to TRBD1. V trimming: 5 bases; J trimming: 3 bases; junction bases outside the gene matches: 3. Germline values: CDR1 MDHEN, CDR2 SYDVKM. This CDR3 is built from 13 residues. This chain's CDR3 is CASSLGGHYGYTF. The CDR3 coding sequence is TGTGCCAGCAGTCTAGGGGGCCACTATGGCTACACCTTC.

This clone was seen a single time. The V gene is TRBV7-2, the J gene TRBJ1-3; D not certain. Germline lookup yields CDR1 SGHTA and CDR2 FQGNSA. The CDR3 is 12 amino acids. V was trimmed by 1 base and J by 10 bases, leaving 8 bases between them. CDR3 loop: CASSLVGRTIYF. As DNA, the CDR3 is TGTGCCAGCAGCTTAGTTGGACGTACCATATATTTT.

This chain connects TRBV7-9 to TRBJ2-5, with unresolved D. The CDR3 has 14 residues. Germline assignment: CDR1 SEHNR and CDR2 FQNEAQ (reference sequence). The germline V and J ends were trimmed by 5 bases and 0 bases, with 10 bases remaining between them. The chain's CDR3 is CASSPYADQETQYF. CDR3 DNA sequence: TGTGCCAGCAGCCCTTACGCGGACCAAGAGACCCAGTACTTC.

This chain uses TRBV6-6 with TRBJ2-3; D perhaps matches TRBD2 (6 bases). This CDR3 is 16 amino acids long. Trimming shortened V by 6 bases and J by 2 bases, and 18 bases separated the two germline ends. Germline V lookup: CDR1 MNHNY, CDR2 SVGAGI (reference sequence). This CDR3 is CASSDLLAQPTDTQYF. Here the CDR3 DNA reads TGTGCCAGCAGCGACCTTCTAGCGCAACCCACAGATACGCAGTATTTT.

The gene calls are TRBV2 and TRBJ2-5, with no clear D. Germline CDR1 is SNHLY and CDR2 is FYNNEI. The CDR3 runs to 15 residues. The V and J ends lost 0 bases and 1 base respectively, with 9 bases between them. In DNA, the CDR3 is TGTGCCAGCAGTGAAGCAGCACAGCTCCAAGAGACCCAGTACTTC. Protein sequence: CASSEAAQLQETQYF. Using reference TRBV2 and TRBJ2-5 for the parts outside the CDR3, the full variable domain is EPEVTQTPSHQVTQMGQEVILRCVPISNHLYFYWYRQILGQKVEFLVSFYNNEISEKSEIFDDQFSVERPDGSNFTLKIRSTKLEDSAMYFCASSEAAQLQETQYFGPGTRLLVL.

This chain links TRBV28 with TRBJ1-2; 9 bases agree with TRBD1. This CDR3 is built from 14 residues. Germline loops: CDR1 MDHEN, CDR2 SYDVKM. After removal of 5 bases from V and 6 bases from J, the junction contained 7 bases not matched to a gene. DNA of the CDR3: TGTGCCAGCAGTGCGCTGGACAGGGGCCATGGCTACACCTTC. It is translated as CASSALDRGHGYTF.

The chain combines TRBV28 with TRBJ1-1; D remains ambiguous. The CDR3 spans 14 residues. The V end lost 5 bases, the J end lost 1 base, and 11 bases lay between the germline ends. Germline V gene sequence: CDR1 MDHEN, CDR2 SYDVKM. CDR3 loop: CASSQDFRNTEAFF. The CDR3 bases are TGTGCCAGCAGTCAGGATTTCAGGAACACTGAAGCTTTCTTT. Together with reference TRBV28 and TRBJ1-1, the CDR3 gives the full variable domain: DVKVTQSSRYLVKRTGEKVFLECVQDMDHENMFWYRQDPGLGLRLIYFSYDVKMKEKGDIPEGYSVSREKKERFSLILESASTNQTSMYLCASSQDFRNTEAFFGQGTRLTVV.

The chain uses TRBV19 and TRBJ2-7, with D perhaps TRBD2 (6 bases). Trimming left V 3 bases short and J 4 bases short, with 13 bases between. The CDR3 sequence is 14 residues long. In germline, CDR1 is LNHDA, CDR2 SQIVND (reference sequence). CDR3 sequence: CASSIGGSEYEQYF. In DNA, the CDR3 is TGTGCCAGTAGTATTGGGGGGAGTGAATACGAGCAGTACTTC.

The chain has TRBV9 and TRBJ2-5; the match to TRBD2 covers 7 bases. The J segment lost 3 bases and the V segment lost 0 bases, leaving 11 bases of the junction unmatched. This CDR3 region has 17 residues. Germline V gene data show CDR1 as SGDLS and CDR2 as YYNGEE. CDR3 nucleotide sequence: TGTGCCAGCAGCGTAGGAAGGGGCGAGGCGGGAGAAGAGACCCAGTACTTC. As protein: CASSVGRGEAGEETQYF.

This chain connects TRBV28 to TRBJ1-5; D might be TRBD1 (5 bases). CDR1 is MDHEN and CDR2 is SYDVKM in the germline V gene. The CDR3 is made up of 15 amino acids. Trimming left V 3 bases short and J 5 bases short, with 14 bases between. CDR3 coding DNA: TGTGCCAGCAGTTTTTACAGGCAGTCCCATCAGCCCCAGCATTTT. Translated, it gives CASSFYRQSHQPQHF.

The V and J genes are TRBV2 and TRBJ1-5, with TRBD1 identical over 7 bases. Per germline, CDR1 SNHLY and CDR2 FYNNEI. The CDR3 loop spans 13 amino acids. V was clipped by 6 bases and J by 3 bases; unmatched bases: 2. CDR3 coding DNA: TGTGCCAGCAGGGGACAGCTCAATCAGCCCCAGCATTTT. Protein: CASRGQLNQPQHF.

V gene TRBV15 combines with J gene TRBJ2-7, with D possibly matching TRBD1 (6 bases). The V and J ends lost 3 bases and 4 bases respectively, with 16 bases between them. This CDR3 is built from 15 residues. Germline-derived CDR1 and CDR2 are LNHNV and YYDKDF (reference sequence). The CDR3 DNA follows: TGTGCCACCAGCAGCGGACGAGGGGGTACATACGAGCAGTACTTC. It translates to CATSSGRGGTYEQYF.

V usage is TRBV9 and J usage is TRBJ1-2; D remains unclear. The V end lost 3 bases, the J end lost 4 bases, and 13 bases lay between the germline ends. The CDR3 runs to 14 residues. CDR1 and CDR2 (germline): SGDLS, YYNGEE. CDR3 sequence reads: CASSGGRTLYGYTF. The CDR3 DNA reads as TGTGCCAGCAGCGGAGGACGGACCCTCTATGGCTACACCTTC. Looking up the rest from reference TRBV9 and TRBJ1-2 gives the full variable domain: DSGVTQTPKHLITATGQRVTLRCSPRSGDLSVYWYQQSLDQGLQFLIQYYNGEERAKGNILERFSAQQFPDLHSELNLSSLELGDSALYFCASSGGRTLYGYTFGSGTRLTVV.

The chain is built from TRBV13 and TRBJ2-3; a possible D gene is TRBD2 (5 bases). The V and J ends lost 5 bases and 4 bases respectively, with 16 bases between them. Germline assignment: CDR1 PRHDT and CDR2 FYEKMQ (reference sequence). The CDR3 has 15 residues. CDR3 protein: CASSPRLGVADTQYF. The CDR3 DNA is TGTGCCAGCAGCCCTCGTTTGGGAGTTGCAGATACGCAGTATTTT.

This clone appeared once. This sample includes further DNA sequences coding for the same CDR3. The chain recombines TRBV27 with TRBJ2-1, with 11 bases matching TRBD2. The CDR3 has 15 residues. Trimming cost V 2 bases and J 6 bases; bases outside gene matches: 3. Germline V lookup: CDR1 MNHEY, CDR2 SMNVEV (reference sequence). Written as DNA, the CDR3 is TGTGCCAGCAGTTTACTAGCGGGAGGCTCCAATGAGCAGTTCTTC. Encoded protein: CASSLLAGGSNEQFF.

The V gene is TRBV7-9, the J gene TRBJ2-1; tentative D call: TRBD2 (6 bases). Germline V gives CDR1 SEHNR, CDR2 FQNEAQ (reference sequence). V was shortened by 4 bases and J by 8 bases, with 27 bases between the two germline ends. CDR3 length equals 18 residues. CDR3 sequence: CASSSTGVVDGSFHEQFF. The CDR3 DNA sequence: TGTGCCAGCAGCTCCACCGGGGTGGTAGACGGGAGTTTCCATGAGCAGTTCTTC.

The chain uses TRBV4-3 and TRBJ2-1, with D uncertain. Germline CDR1 is LGHNA and CDR2 is YSLEER. The CDR3 covers 13 residues. V was cut by 1 base and J by 7 bases, with 8 bases left in between. The CDR3, as DNA: TGCGCCAGCAGCCAAGTACCCCGGAATGAGCAGTTCTTC. Its protein is CASSQVPRNEQFF.